One and the same sample provided the 23 T cell receptor beta chains below, sequenced in a study of OX40 agonist ivuxolimab in advanced cancers. Method: immunoSEQ multiplex PCR; TCRdb's copy keeps in-frame clones and lacks some. The table records 10,000 to 15,000 clones, around 69% of them present only once. The specimen comprised CD4+ or CD8+ T cells sorted from blood, sampled in a trial of the OX40 agonist ivuxolimab. These receptors were taken from an adult with an advanced solid tumor such as melanoma, head and neck, liver or kidney cancer.

By share of the sample, this clone is medium-sized. This chain uses TRBV6-1 with TRBJ2-7; D perhaps matches TRBD1 (5 bases). In germline, CDR1 is MNHNS, CDR2 SASEGT. V dropped 5 bases and J dropped 4 bases, with 12 bases sitting between them. This CDR3 is 13 amino acids long. CDR3 amino acids: CASSPSAGYEQYF. The DNA for the CDR3 is TGTGCCAGCAGTCCCTCAGCAGGGTACGAGCAGTACTTC.

The rearrangement joins TRBV10-3 to TRBJ2-2; 14 positions agree with TRBD2. V gave up 10 bases and J gave up 7 bases; unmatched junction bases: 5. This CDR3 spans 14 amino acids. Germline V CDR1 and CDR2: ENHRY, SYGVKD. CDR3 nucleotides: TGTGCCACTGGACTAGCGGGAGGATTCGGGGAGCTGTTTTTT. Residues: CATGLAGGFGELFF.

This clone showed up just a few times. This chain joins TRBV7-9 and TRBJ1-3; no clear D gene. The germline V gene has CDR1 SEHNR and CDR2 FQNEAQ (reference sequence). The CDR3 is made up of 12 amino acids. Deletions cut 5 bases from V and 11 bases from J, with 13 bases between. Here the CDR3 reads CASSPPLISIYF. In nucleotides, the CDR3 is TGTGCCAGCAGCCCCCCCTTAATATCCATATATTTT.

This chain uses TRBV7-9 with TRBJ2-7; the match to TRBD1 covers 8 bases. With 1 base clipped from V and 3 bases from J, the junction kept 5 bases outside the gene matches. The CDR3 loop spans 15 amino acids. Germline V gene lookup returns CDR1 SEHNR and CDR2 FQNEAQ (reference sequence). For the CDR3, the DNA is TGTGCCAGCAGCTTAGTGGTTGGACAGGGCTACGAGCAGTACTTC. Translating it yields CASSLVVGQGYEQYF.

This chain connects TRBV29-1 to TRBJ2-6; D unresolved. Trimming left V 5 bases short and J 14 bases short, with 28 bases between. The V gene's germline CDR1 is SQVTM and CDR2 ANQGSEA. The CDR3 consists of 16 residues. The DNA for the CDR3 is TGCAGCGTTTCAGATGTGCATACAAAGTCGGGCCAACTCCTGACTTTC. Its protein is CSVSDVHTKSGQLLTF. Full variable domain (outside the CDR3, taken from reference TRBV29-1 and TRBJ2-6): SAVISQKPSRDICQRGTSLTIQCQVDSQVTMMFWYRQQPGQSLTLIATANQGSEATYESGFVIDKFPISRPNLTFSTLTVSNMSPEDSSIYLCSVSDVHTKSGQLLTFGAGSRLTVL.

J is TRBJ1-4 and V is TRBV20-1; D remains unclear. The CDR3 sequence is 11 residues long. V was trimmed by 6 bases and J by 8 bases, leaving 10 bases between them. Germline lookup yields CDR1 DFQATT and CDR2 SNEGSKA (reference sequence). The CDR3 DNA follows: TGCAGTGCCCCCGTGGGGGAAAAACTGTTTTTT. This gives the protein CSAPVGEKLFF.

The V and J genes are TRBV27 and TRBJ2-7, with 12 bases aligning to TRBD2. Losses at the gene ends were 5 bases for V and 3 bases for J; bases not matched to a gene: 5. The CDR3 runs to 15 residues. Germline V gene data show CDR1 as MNHEY and CDR2 as SMNVEV (reference sequence). CDR3 sequence: CASSPWTSGIYEQYF. The CDR3 bases are TGTGCCAGCAGTCCTTGGACTAGCGGGATCTACGAGCAGTACTTC.

The CDR3 region is CASSYRDTNQPQHF. CDR3 coding DNA: TGTGCCAGCAGTTACCGTGACACCAATCAGCCCCAGCATTTT. The chain is built from TRBV6-6 and TRBJ1-5; D unclear. Trimming pared 2 bases from V and 3 bases from J, leaving 8 bases between. Germline-derived CDR1 and CDR2 are MNHNY and SVGAGI (reference sequence). This CDR3 region has 14 residues.

V is TRBV6-5 and J is TRBJ2-7, with D perhaps given as TRBD1 or TRBD2 (5 bases each). Germline loops: CDR1 MNHEY, CDR2 SVGAGI. The CDR3 sequence is 15 residues long. Between the trimmed V and J ends, which lost 2 bases and 5 bases, there was a span of 16 bases. The CDR3 is CASSYSTGPTDEQYF. The CDR3 nucleotides are TGTGCCAGCAGTTACAGCACGGGACCTACTGACGAGCAGTACTTC.

The chain is built from TRBV5-6 and TRBJ1-2; D is unclear. The CDR3 is made up of 14 amino acids. Germline-derived CDR1 and CDR2 are SGHDT and YYEEEE. Trimming took off 4 bases at V and 2 bases at J, with 12 bases between the two ends. For the CDR3, the DNA is TGTGCCAGCAGCCCAAACCACCTGAACTATGGCTACACCTTC. This codes for CASSPNHLNYGYTF.

CDR3 in DNA: TGTGCCAGCAGCCAAGATGGAGCTAGCGGGGGAAAAATCTACAATGAGCAGTTCTTC. It specifies CASSQDGASGGKIYNEQFF. The rearrangement links TRBV14 to TRBJ2-1, with 10 bases aligning to TRBD2. Germline CDR1 SGHDN, CDR2 FVKESK. The CDR3 loop spans 19 amino acids. V was pared by 0 bases and J by 3 bases, with 11 bases of the junction left unmatched. The variable domain in full, with the rest retrieved from reference TRBV14 and TRBJ2-1, is EAGVTQFPSHSVIEKGQTVTLRCDPISGHDNLYWYRRVMGKEIKFLLHFVKESKQDESGMPNNRFLAERTGGTYSTLKVQPAELEDSGVYFCASSQDGASGGKIYNEQFFGPGTRLTVL.

The V gene is TRBV9, the J gene TRBJ2-7, with 8 bases lining up with TRBD2. The junction had 7 bases not matched to a gene; V was cut back by 0 bases and J by 5 bases. This CDR3 has 15 amino acids. From germline, CDR1 is SGDLS and CDR2 YYNGEE. CDR3 residues: CASSVASGRSDEQYF. DNA of the CDR3: TGTGCCAGCAGCGTAGCGAGCGGGAGAAGTGACGAGCAGTACTTC.

This clone has only one observation. The chain uses TRBV6-5 and TRBJ1-2; D is unresolved. The CDR3 is 14 amino acids. Looked up from germline, CDR1 is MNHEY and CDR2 is SVGAGI. V was trimmed by 5 bases and J by 8 bases, leaving 18 bases between them. The CDR3 reads CASSELGVPRGYTF. The CDR3 bases are TGTGCCAGCAGTGAACTCGGGGTCCCGCGAGGCTACACCTTC.

This chain links TRBV9 with TRBJ2-1, with 9 bases matching TRBD2. CDR1 is SGDLS, CDR2 YYNGEE, per germline. CDR3 size: 15 residues. Germline trimming cut 4 bases from V and 7 bases from J; bases unmatched to any gene: 9. CDR3 DNA sequence: TGTGCCAGCAGCTTCCTTAGCGGGAGTGGGAATGAGCAGTTCTTC. Translating it yields CASSFLSGSGNEQFF.

The chain links TRBV27 to TRBJ2-1; D is uncertain. This CDR3 has 13 amino acids. The V gene lost 5 bases and the J gene lost 2 bases, with 7 bases spanning the gap. Germline V CDR1 and CDR2: MNHEY, SMNVEV (reference sequence). The CDR3 bases are TGTGCCAGCAGTGCCTCTCCCTACAATGAGCAGTTCTTC. Protein sequence: CASSASPYNEQFF.

The chain uses TRBV7-6 and TRBJ1-1; 8 bases are shared with TRBD1. Germline-derived CDR1 and CDR2 are SGHVS and FNYEAQ. The trim removed 5 bases at V and 3 bases at J, leaving 5 bases unmatched. The CDR3 covers 14 residues. CDR3 residues: CASSLDRGYTEAFF. Here the CDR3 DNA reads TGTGCCAGCAGCCTTGACAGGGGTTACACTGAAGCTTTCTTT.

This chain uses TRBV29-1 with TRBJ2-1, with 10 bases matching TRBD2. CDR1 is SQVTM, CDR2 ANQGSEA, per germline. This CDR3 region has 16 residues. The junction had 7 bases not matched to a gene; V was cut back by 5 bases and J by 0 bases. The DNA of the CDR3 is TGCAGCGTTTATATAGCGGGAGGTACCTCCTACAATGAGCAGTTCTTC. Translating gives CSVYIAGGTSYNEQFF.

The V and J genes are TRBV5-6 and TRBJ2-7; 9 bases fit TRBD1. Germline CDR1 SGHDT, CDR2 YYEEEE. V lost 4 bases to trimming and J lost 4 bases; unmatched junction nucleotides: 9. This CDR3 is built from 15 residues. CDR3 DNA: TGTGCCAGCAGCATGTGGGACAGGGTAGCGTACGAGCAGTACTTC. Its translation is CASSMWDRVAYEQYF. The variable domain in full, completed from reference TRBV5-6 and TRBJ2-7, reads DAGVTQSPTHLIKTRGQQVTLRCSPKSGHDTVSWYQQALGQGPQFIFQYYEEEERQRGNFPDRFSGHQFPNYSSELNVNALLLGDSALYLCASSMWDRVAYEQYFGPGTRLTVT.

The V and J genes are TRBV6-1 and TRBJ1-6; 9 nucleotides match TRBD1. The V gene's germline CDR1 is MNHNS and CDR2 SASEGT. This CDR3 comprises 14 residues. Trimming cost V 10 bases and J 10 bases; bases outside gene matches: 11. Written as DNA, the CDR3 is TGTGCCACAATTACGGGACAGGGCGACTCACCCCTCCACTTT. The encoded protein is CATITGQGDSPLHF.

The chain couples TRBV11-3 to TRBJ1-2; no reliable D call. Trimming removed 6 bases at V and 6 bases at J, with 11 bases between. The germline V gene has CDR1 SGHNT and CDR2 YENEEA. The CDR3 has 12 amino acids. The CDR3 loop reads CASSDGGDGYTF. The CDR3 DNA reads TGTGCCAGCAGTGATGGCGGGGATGGCTACACCTTC.

This clone was detected a few times. The chain recombines TRBV5-4 with TRBJ2-1; TRBD2 matches 14 bases. V dropped 4 bases and J dropped 8; count of bases not matched to a gene: 5. The CDR3 runs to 15 residues. Germline assignment: CDR1 SGHNT and CDR2 YYREEE (reference sequence). DNA of the CDR3: TGTGCCAGCAGCCCGGGACTAGCGGGAGTGGATGAGCAGTTCTTC. This sequence encodes CASSPGLAGVDEQFF.

The V and J genes are TRBV7-8 and TRBJ2-3; a possible D gene is TRBD1 (6 bases). Germline V gives CDR1 SGHVS, CDR2 FQNEAQ. V lost 5 bases and J 2 bases, leaving 20 bases between the germline ends. The CDR3 covers 17 residues. In DNA, the CDR3 is TGTGCCAGCAGCATCAGGGGCCGAAACCTTTTCACAGATACGCAGTATTTT. Encoded protein: CASSIRGRNLFTDTQYF.

V usage is TRBV7-9 and J usage is TRBJ1-1; D remains ambiguous. Germline V lookup: CDR1 SEHNR, CDR2 FQNEAQ (reference sequence). V lost 5 bases to trimming and J lost 1 base, with 8 bases between them. The CDR3 has 13 residues. DNA for the CDR3: TGTGCCAGCAGCCTGCCAGGGAACACTGAAGCTTTCTTT. This gives the protein CASSLPGNTEAFF.